This record concerns one TCR beta chain sequence. This specimen comes from a study of blood T cell repertoires in COVID-19. Study as a whole: The study drew acute and convalescent COVID-19 samples from the United States, Italy and Spain. T cells, B-cell-depleted T cells, or PBMCs provided the cDNA or gDNA that served as material.

The CDR3 covers 14 residues. In the authors' workflow: By means of reference gene primer amplification, nucleated cell counts were estimated. Clones were read by immunoSEQ multiplex PCR, and TCRdb kept only the in-frame ones, dropping some. That table furnishes V, J and clone size, whereas the DNA furnished D and trimming. The sample records more than 70,000 clones, about 85% being singletons. The sequence derives from a human donor in a cohort sampled during active COVID-19. The V and J genes are TRBV21-1 and TRBJ2-5; the D call of TRBD1 is as the table states it, not checked on the DNA. TRBV21-1 is tagged as a pseudogene. Sequencing was done on a sample of peripheral blood. Here the CDR3 DNA reads TGTGCCAGCAGCAAAGGGGACAGCCAAGAGACCCAGTACTTC. Protein: CASSKGDSQETQYF.